Included here is one T cell receptor beta chain sequence, with context. Here immunoSEQ multiplex PCR was the method, and the copy in TCRdb shows in-frame clones only, minus some. This sample has more than 300,000 clones, with 85% to 90% found just once. The sample belongs to a study of blood T cell repertoires in COVID-19. Material for sequencing was PBMCs or T cells enriched from blood (not recorded which). This sequence was found in a woman under 30 who had recovered from COVID-19.

CDR3 nucleotide sequence: TGTGCCAGCAGTAAGCCAGGACACCTCTCTGGAAACACCATATATTTT. Residues: CASSKPGHLSGNTIYF. The chain joins TRBV6-2 or TRBV6-3 to TRBJ1-3; D might be TRBD1 (5 bases). The V end lost 5 bases, the J end lost 0 bases, and 14 bases lay between the germline ends. This CDR3 is built from 16 residues. Per germline, CDR1 MNHEY and CDR2 SVGEGT.